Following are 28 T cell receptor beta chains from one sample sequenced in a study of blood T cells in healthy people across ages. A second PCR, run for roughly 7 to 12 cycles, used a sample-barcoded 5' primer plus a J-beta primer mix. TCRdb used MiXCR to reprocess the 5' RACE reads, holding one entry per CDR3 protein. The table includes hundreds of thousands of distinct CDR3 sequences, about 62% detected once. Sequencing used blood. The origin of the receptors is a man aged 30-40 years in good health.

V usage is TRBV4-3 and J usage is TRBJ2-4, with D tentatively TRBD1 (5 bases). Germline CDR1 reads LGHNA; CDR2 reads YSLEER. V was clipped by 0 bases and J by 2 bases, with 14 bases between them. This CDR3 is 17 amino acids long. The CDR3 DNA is TGCGCCAGCAGCCAAGATCTCGGGCCAGGGACCAAAAACATTCAGTACTTC. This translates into CASSQDLGPGTKNIQYF.

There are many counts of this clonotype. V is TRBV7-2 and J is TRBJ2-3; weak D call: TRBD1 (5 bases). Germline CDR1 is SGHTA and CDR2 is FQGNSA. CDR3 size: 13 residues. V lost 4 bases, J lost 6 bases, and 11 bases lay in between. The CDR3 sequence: CASSSNRPDTQYF. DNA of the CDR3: TGTGCCAGCAGCTCGAACAGGCCCGATACGCAGTATTTT.

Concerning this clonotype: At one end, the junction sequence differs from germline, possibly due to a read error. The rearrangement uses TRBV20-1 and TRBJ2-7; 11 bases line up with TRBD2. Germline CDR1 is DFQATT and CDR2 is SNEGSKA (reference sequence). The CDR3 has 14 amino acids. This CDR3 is CSARDSGGAREQYF. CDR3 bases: TGCAGCGCTAGAGATAGCGGGGGGGCTCGTGAGCAGTACTTC.

The CDR3 coding sequence is TGTGCCAGCAGCGACCCAGGGGTAGCCTACGAGCAGTACTTC. Translated: CASSDPGVAYEQYF. V is TRBV7-2 and J is TRBJ2-7, with D possibly being TRBD1 (6 bases). V gave up 5 bases and J gave up 2 bases, with 13 bases separating them. The CDR3 length is 14 residues. Germline values: CDR1 SGHTA, CDR2 FQGNSA.

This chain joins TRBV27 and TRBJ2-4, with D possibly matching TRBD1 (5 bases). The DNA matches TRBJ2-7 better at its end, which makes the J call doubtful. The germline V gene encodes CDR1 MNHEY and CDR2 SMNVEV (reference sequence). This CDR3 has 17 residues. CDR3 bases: TGTGCCAGCAGTTTATCGGGGCAGCCCGACAGTGCCTACGAGCAGTACTTC. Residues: CASSLSGQPDSAYEQYF.

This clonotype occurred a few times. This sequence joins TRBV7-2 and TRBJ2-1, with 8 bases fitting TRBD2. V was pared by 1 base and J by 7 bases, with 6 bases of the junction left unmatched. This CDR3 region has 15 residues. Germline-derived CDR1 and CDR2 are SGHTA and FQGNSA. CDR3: CASSLVLGRGNEQFF. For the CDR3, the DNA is TGTGCCAGCAGCTTAGTACTCGGGAGGGGGAATGAGCAGTTCTTC.

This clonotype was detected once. The CDR3 region has the DNA TGCAGCGTTGATGTCAGGGTCTCCTACAATGAGCAGTTCTTC. Protein product: CSVDVRVSYNEQFF. The chain carries TRBV29-1 and TRBJ2-1; D possibly corresponds to TRBD1 (5 bases). Looked up from germline, CDR1 is SQVTM and CDR2 is ANQGSEA. V gave up 3 bases and J gave up 0 bases, with 9 bases separating them. The CDR3 loop spans 14 amino acids.

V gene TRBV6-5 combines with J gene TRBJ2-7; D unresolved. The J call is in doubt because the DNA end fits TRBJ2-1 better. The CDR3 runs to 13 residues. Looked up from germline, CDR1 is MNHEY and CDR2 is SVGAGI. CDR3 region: CASSTQRHGEQFF. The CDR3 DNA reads TGTGCCAGCAGTACCCAGCGTCACGGTGAGCAGTTCTTC.

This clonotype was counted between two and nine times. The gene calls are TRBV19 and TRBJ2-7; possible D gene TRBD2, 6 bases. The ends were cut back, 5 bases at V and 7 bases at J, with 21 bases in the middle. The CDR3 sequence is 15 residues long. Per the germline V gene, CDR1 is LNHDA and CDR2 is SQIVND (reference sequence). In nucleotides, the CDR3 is TGTGCCAGTAGTCCCCCCCGGGAGCCAAGTACGGAGCAGTACTTC. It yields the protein CASSPPREPSTEQYF.

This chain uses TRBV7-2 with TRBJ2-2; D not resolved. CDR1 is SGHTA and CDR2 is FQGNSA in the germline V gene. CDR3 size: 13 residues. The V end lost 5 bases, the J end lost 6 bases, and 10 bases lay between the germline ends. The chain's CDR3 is CASSLQPAGELFF. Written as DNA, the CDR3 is TGTGCCAGCAGCCTACAGCCGGCCGGGGAGCTGTTTTTT.

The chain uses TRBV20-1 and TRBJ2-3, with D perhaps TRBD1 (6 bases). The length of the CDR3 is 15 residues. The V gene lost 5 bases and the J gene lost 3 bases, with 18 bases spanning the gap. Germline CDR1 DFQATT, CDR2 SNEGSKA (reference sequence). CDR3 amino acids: CSARAAGEGTDTQYF. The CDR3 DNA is TGCAGTGCTCGCGCGGCAGGGGAAGGAACAGATACGCAGTATTTT.

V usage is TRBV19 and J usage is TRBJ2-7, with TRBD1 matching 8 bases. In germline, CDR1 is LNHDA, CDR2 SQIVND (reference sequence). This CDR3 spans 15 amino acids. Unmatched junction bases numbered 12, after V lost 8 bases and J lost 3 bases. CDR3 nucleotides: TGTGCCAGTTATGGACAGGGATTGACCCACTACGAGCAGTACTTC. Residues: CASYGQGLTHYEQYF.

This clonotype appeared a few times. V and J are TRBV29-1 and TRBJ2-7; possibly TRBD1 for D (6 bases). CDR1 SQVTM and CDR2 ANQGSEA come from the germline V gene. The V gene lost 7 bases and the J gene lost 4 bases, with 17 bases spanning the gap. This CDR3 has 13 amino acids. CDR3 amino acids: CSARTDEMYEQYF. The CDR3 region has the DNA TGCAGCGCCCGGACAGATGAAATGTACGAGCAGTACTTC.

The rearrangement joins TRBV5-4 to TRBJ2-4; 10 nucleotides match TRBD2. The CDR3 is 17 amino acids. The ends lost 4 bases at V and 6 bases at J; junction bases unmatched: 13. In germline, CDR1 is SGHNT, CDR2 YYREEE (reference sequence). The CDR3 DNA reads TGTGCCAGCAGCCTCTACGGTACTAGCGGGATGGGAAACATTCAGTACTTC. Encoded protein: CASSLYGTSGMGNIQYF.

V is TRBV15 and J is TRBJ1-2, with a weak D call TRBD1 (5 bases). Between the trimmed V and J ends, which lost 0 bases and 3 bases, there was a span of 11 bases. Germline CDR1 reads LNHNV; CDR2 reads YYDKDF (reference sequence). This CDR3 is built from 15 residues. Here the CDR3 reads CATSRDRQGDYGYTF. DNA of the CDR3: TGTGCCACCAGCAGAGATCGGCAGGGCGACTATGGCTACACCTTC.

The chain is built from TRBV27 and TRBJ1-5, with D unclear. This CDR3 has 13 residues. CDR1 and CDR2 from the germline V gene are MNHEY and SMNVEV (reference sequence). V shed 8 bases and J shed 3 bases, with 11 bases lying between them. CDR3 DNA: TGTGCCAGCGGAAAAGGGTTCAATCAGCCCCAGCATTTT. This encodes CASGKGFNQPQHF.

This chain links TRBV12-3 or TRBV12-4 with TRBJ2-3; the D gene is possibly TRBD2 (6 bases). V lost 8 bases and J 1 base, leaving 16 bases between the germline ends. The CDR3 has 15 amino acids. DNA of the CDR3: TGTGCCAGCCGCCGGGGGTTATGGGGCACAGATACGCAGTATTTT. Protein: CASRRGLWGTDTQYF.

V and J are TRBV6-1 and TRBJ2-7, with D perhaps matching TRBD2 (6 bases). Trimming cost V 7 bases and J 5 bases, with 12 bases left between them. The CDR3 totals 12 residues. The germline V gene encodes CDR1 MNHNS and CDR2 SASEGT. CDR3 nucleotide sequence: TGTGCCAGCAAGCGGGTTATCAACGAGCAGTACTTC. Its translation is CASKRVINEQYF.

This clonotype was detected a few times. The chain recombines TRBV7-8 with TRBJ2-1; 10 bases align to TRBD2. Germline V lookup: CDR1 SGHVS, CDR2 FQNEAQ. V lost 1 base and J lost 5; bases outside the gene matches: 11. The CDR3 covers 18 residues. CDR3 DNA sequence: TGTGCCAGCAGCTTAGATCGTGAGTCTAGCGGGAGAAACAATGAGCAGTTCTTC. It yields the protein CASSLDRESSGRNNEQFF.

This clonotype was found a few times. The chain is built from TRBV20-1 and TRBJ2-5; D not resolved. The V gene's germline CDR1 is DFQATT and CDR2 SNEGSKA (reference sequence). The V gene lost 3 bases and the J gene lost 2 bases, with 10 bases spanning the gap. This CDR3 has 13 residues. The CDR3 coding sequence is TGCAGTGCTAGCAAGACTTCGCAAGAGACCCAGTACTTC. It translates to CSASKTSQETQYF.

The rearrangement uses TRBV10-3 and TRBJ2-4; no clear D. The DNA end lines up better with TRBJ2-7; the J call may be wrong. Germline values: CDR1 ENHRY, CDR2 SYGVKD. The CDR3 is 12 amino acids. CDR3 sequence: CAISPNSYEQYF. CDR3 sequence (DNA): TGTGCCATCTCCCCGAATTCCTACGAGCAGTACTTC.

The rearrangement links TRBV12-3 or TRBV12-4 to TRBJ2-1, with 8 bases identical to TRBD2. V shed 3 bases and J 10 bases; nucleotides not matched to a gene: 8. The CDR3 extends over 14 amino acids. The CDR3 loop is CASSLASGPREQFF. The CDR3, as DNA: TGTGCCAGCAGTTTGGCTAGCGGGCCTAGAGAGCAGTTCTTC.

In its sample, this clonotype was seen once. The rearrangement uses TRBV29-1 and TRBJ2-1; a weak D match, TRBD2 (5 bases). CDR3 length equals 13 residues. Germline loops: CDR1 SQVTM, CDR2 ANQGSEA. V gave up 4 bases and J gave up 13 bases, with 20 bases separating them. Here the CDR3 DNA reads TGCAGCGTTGGAGGAGGTGTGCGGACTGTACAGTTCTTC. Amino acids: CSVGGGVRTVQFF.

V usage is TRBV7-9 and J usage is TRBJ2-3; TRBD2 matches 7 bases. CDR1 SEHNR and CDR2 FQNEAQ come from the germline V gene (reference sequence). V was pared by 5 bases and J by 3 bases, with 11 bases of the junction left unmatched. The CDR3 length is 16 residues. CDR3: CASSPPRGVVTDTQYF. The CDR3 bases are TGTGCCAGCAGCCCTCCACGGGGGGTGGTAACAGATACGCAGTATTTT. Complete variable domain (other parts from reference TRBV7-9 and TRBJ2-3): DTGVSQNPRHKITKRGQNVTFRCDPISEHNRLYWYRQTLGQGPEFLTYFQNEAQLEKSRLLSDRFSAERPKGSFSTLEIQRTEQGDSAMYLCASSPPRGVVTDTQYFGPGTRLTVL.

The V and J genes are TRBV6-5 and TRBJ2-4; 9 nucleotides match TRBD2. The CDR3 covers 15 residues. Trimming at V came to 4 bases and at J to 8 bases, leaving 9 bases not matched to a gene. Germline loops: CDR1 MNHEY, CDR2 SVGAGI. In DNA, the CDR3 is TGTGCCAGCAGTTTTAAGCGGGGGGTAGAGTACATTCAGTACTTC. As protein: CASSFKRGVEYIQYF.

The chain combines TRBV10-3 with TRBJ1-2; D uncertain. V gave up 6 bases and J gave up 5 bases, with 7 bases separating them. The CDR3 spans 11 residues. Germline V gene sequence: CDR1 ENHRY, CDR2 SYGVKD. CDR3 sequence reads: CAIRGEYGYTF. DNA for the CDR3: TGTGCCATCAGGGGAGAGTATGGCTACACCTTC.

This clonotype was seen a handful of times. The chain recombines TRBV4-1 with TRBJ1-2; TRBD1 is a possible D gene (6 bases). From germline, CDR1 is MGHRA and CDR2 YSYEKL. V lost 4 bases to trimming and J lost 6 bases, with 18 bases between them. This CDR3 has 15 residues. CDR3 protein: CASSRPDSWPDGYTF. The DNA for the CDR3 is TGCGCCAGCAGCCGACCGGACAGCTGGCCTGATGGCTACACCTTC.

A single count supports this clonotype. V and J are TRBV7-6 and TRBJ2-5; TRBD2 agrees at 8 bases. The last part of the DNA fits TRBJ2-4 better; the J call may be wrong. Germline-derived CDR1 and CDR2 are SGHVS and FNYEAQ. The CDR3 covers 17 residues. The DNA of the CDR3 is TGTGCCAGCAGCTTACGTGAGAGCGGGAGTGGGGTGAACATTCAGTACTTC. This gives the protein CASSLRESGSGVNIQYF.